Listed here are 9 T cell receptor beta chains from one sample, sequenced in a study of beta chain features in type 1 diabetes. Expressed TCRB transcripts were sequenced because the isolated RNA had all been reverse transcribed beforehand. Libraries were prepared by immunoSEQ multiplex PCR; TCRdb keeps only in-frame clonotypes and omits some of them. The sample holds hundreds of thousands of clones, around a sixth seen once. Sequenced material: naive CD4+ T cells from blood. The receptor source for this set is a man aged 18-30 years in good health.

This clone was counted a few times. V is TRBV7-2 and J is TRBJ2-7; 9 nucleotides agree with TRBD1. This CDR3 region has 17 residues. Germline loops: CDR1 SGHTA, CDR2 FQGNSA. J gave up 2 bases and V 1 base, and 9 bases lay outside the gene matches. The DNA of the CDR3 is TGTGCCAGCAGCTTAGGGGTGGGGACAGGGTATCCCTACGAGCAGTACTTC. It specifies CASSLGVGTGYPYEQYF.

The sample holds a few counts of this clone. The chain is built from TRBV5-4 and TRBJ2-1; 10 bases align to TRBD1. CDR1 is SGHNT, CDR2 YYREEE, per germline (reference sequence). The ends lost 0 bases at V and 2 bases at J; junction bases unmatched: 5. The CDR3 totals 17 residues. CDR3 nucleotide sequence: TGTGCCAGCAGCTTGGCCTCGGGACAGGGGACCTACAATGAGCAGTTCTTC. Its protein is CASSLASGQGTYNEQFF.

This clone was picked up a small number of times. The CDR3 is CASSIMAQDTQYF. The CDR3 DNA sequence: TGTGCCAGTAGTATAATGGCGCAAGATACGCAGTATTTT. The genes are TRBV19 and TRBJ2-3; D not resolved. The CDR3 has 13 residues. V was shortened by 2 bases and J by 5 bases, with 8 bases between the two germline ends. Germline loops: CDR1 LNHDA, CDR2 SQIVND (reference sequence).

This clone came up a few times. J is TRBJ2-7 and V is TRBV28; D is uncertain. This CDR3 has 11 residues. The V end lost 10 bases, the J end lost 3 bases, and 10 bases lay between the germline ends. Germline CDR1 and CDR2: MDHEN and SYDVKM. In DNA form, the CDR3 reads TGTGCCACCCTGGAACTCTACGAGCAGTACTTC. Its protein product is CATLELYEQYF.

The chain joins TRBV19 to TRBJ1-1; D is ambiguous. Trimming took off 8 bases at V and 5 bases at J, with 6 bases between the two ends. The germline V gene encodes CDR1 LNHDA and CDR2 SQIVND (reference sequence). This CDR3 is built from 10 residues. DNA of the CDR3: TGTGCCAGTCGGAGAACTGAAGCTTTCTTT. This encodes CASRRTEAFF.

The chain joins TRBV7-9 to TRBJ1-1; 8 bases agree with TRBD1. Germline CDR1 and CDR2: SEHNR and FQNEAQ (reference sequence). The CDR3 runs 16 residues. J lost 2 bases, V lost 4 bases, and 9 bases had no gene match. The CDR3 nucleotides read TGTGCCAGCAGCTGGCCACCCGGACAGGGTAACACTGAAGCTTTCTTT. It is translated as CASSWPPGQGNTEAFF.

This chain joins TRBV18 and TRBJ2-5; 7 bases line up with TRBD1. J gave up 4 bases and V 3 bases, and 8 bases lay outside the gene matches. In germline, CDR1 is KGHSH, CDR2 LQKENI. This CDR3 comprises 15 residues. The CDR3 loop reads CASSPLQGFGETQYF. The DNA of the CDR3 is TGTGCCAGCTCACCTTTACAGGGGTTTGGAGAGACCCAGTACTTC.

This clone was observed a few times. This chain joins TRBV5-6 and TRBJ2-4; tentatively, D is TRBD1 (6 bases). Germline V CDR1 and CDR2: SGHDT, YYEEEE. V shed 4 bases and J shed 6 bases, with 23 bases lying between them. The CDR3 has 17 residues. The CDR3 is CASSELPGHTSGNIQYF. CDR3 DNA sequence: TGTGCCAGCAGCGAGCTACCGGGACATACCTCCGGAAACATTCAGTACTTC.

This clone was seen more than once but under ten times. The chain is built from TRBV2 and TRBJ2-6; TRBD2 matches 11 bases. CDR1 SNHLY and CDR2 FYNNEI come from the germline V gene. The CDR3 has 18 amino acids. Unmatched junction bases numbered 5, after V lost 4 bases and J lost 0 bases. The CDR3 sequence is CASSGGLAVNSGANVLTF. CDR3 nucleotides: TGTGCCAGCAGTGGGGGACTAGCGGTAAACTCTGGGGCCAACGTCCTGACTTTC.